The 14 T cell receptor beta chains below all came from one sample that was sequenced in a study of T cell responses to AZD1222 COVID-19 vaccine. The repertoire was sequenced with immunoSEQ multiplex PCR; TCRdb's copy has only in-frame clones and lacks some. Of about 140,000 clones detected, 70% to 90% appear once; the ten largest clones hold approximately 4.5%. The sequences come from peripheral blood, collected on day 0 of AZD1222 vaccination. The receptors here all came from an adult in good health.

The chain links TRBV19 to TRBJ2-7; 11 bases align to TRBD2. Trimming removed 2 bases from V and 1 base from J; junction bases left unmatched: 7. CDR1 LNHDA and CDR2 SQIVND come from the germline V gene (reference sequence). The CDR3 has 17 residues. This chain's CDR3 is CASSISSGRASSYEQYF. DNA for the CDR3: TGTGCCAGTAGTATAAGTAGCGGGAGGGCCAGTTCCTACGAGCAGTACTTC.

The rearrangement joins TRBV15 to TRBJ1-5; 9 positions match TRBD1. The germline gives CDR1 LNHNV, CDR2 YYDKDF (reference sequence). With V trimmed by 3 bases and J by 4 bases, 7 bases remained unmatched. This CDR3 comprises 16 residues. The CDR3 is CATSSGDRVGNQPQHF. The CDR3 DNA follows: TGTGCCACCAGCAGCGGGGACAGGGTGGGTAATCAGCCCCAGCATTTT.

The chain links TRBV9 to TRBJ1-3, with D perhaps matching TRBD1 (5 bases). Trimming shortened V by 0 bases and J by 0 bases, and 7 bases separated the two germline ends. The CDR3 consists of 15 residues. Germline V gene sequence: CDR1 SGDLS, CDR2 YYNGEE. Here the CDR3 DNA reads TGTGCCAGCAGCGTAGGGGGCAGCTCTGGAAACACCATATATTTT. It encodes CASSVGGSSGNTIYF.

This chain links TRBV7-9 with TRBJ1-2, with D possibly TRBD1 on 5 matching bases. Germline CDR1 is SEHNR and CDR2 is FQNEAQ (reference sequence). V was cut by 4 bases and J by 1 base, with 19 bases left in between. The CDR3 has 17 amino acids. The CDR3 nucleotides read TGTGCCAGCAGCTCGGTGACGGGCGCCGGGGGTAACTATGGCTACACCTTC. Protein sequence: CASSSVTGAGGNYGYTF. The whole variable domain, remainder taken from reference TRBV7-9 and TRBJ1-2, is DTGVSQNPRHKITKRGQNVTFRCDPISEHNRLYWYRQTLGQGPEFLTYFQNEAQLEKSRLLSDRFSAERPKGSFSTLEIQRTEQGDSAMYLCASSSVTGAGGNYGYTFGSGTRLTVV.

V usage is TRBV27 and J usage is TRBJ1-5; tentative D call: TRBD1 (5 bases). The germline gives CDR1 MNHEY, CDR2 SMNVEV (reference sequence). Trimming pared 6 bases from V and 7 bases from J, leaving 16 bases between. This CDR3 spans 14 amino acids. The CDR3 sequence: CASSPGMRGQPQHF. DNA for the CDR3: TGTGCCAGCAGCCCCGGTATGCGGGGGCAGCCCCAGCATTTT.

The chain links TRBV27 to TRBJ2-1; 7 bases fit TRBD2. The CDR3 spans 20 residues. The germline V gene has CDR1 MNHEY and CDR2 SMNVEV (reference sequence). Trimming cost V 7 bases and J 0 bases; bases outside gene matches: 21. The CDR3 DNA reads as TGTGCCAGCAATCATAACCCTTTCGTCCCCGGGACTACCTCCTACAATGAGCAGTTCTTC. Amino acid sequence: CASNHNPFVPGTTSYNEQFF.

V gene TRBV6-2 or TRBV6-3 combines with J gene TRBJ1-2; the D gene is possibly TRBD1 (6 bases). V lost 2 bases and J 8 bases, leaving 18 bases between the germline ends. CDR1 MNHEY and CDR2 SVGEGT come from the germline V gene. The CDR3 extends over 15 amino acids. CDR3 region: CASSYELVDSGGYTF. The DNA of the CDR3 is TGTGCCAGCAGTTACGAATTAGTGGACAGCGGCGGCTACACCTTC.

The V and J genes are TRBV3-1 (or the pseudogene TRBV3-2) and TRBJ2-3; D is perhaps TRBD2 (5 bases). The CDR3 is 15 amino acids. CDR1 is LGHDT and CDR2 is YNNKEL in the germline V gene (reference sequence). Trimming removed 1 base from V and 2 bases from J, with 10 bases in between. CDR3 region: CASSQVLDYTDTQYF. The DNA for the CDR3 is TGTGCCAGCAGCCAAGTACTCGACTACACAGATACGCAGTATTTT.

V is TRBV19 and J is TRBJ1-2, with unresolved D. This CDR3 has 17 residues. Deletions cut 2 bases from V and 6 bases from J, with 22 bases between. The germline gives CDR1 LNHDA, CDR2 SQIVND (reference sequence). The CDR3 sequence: CASSIPARMPNADGYTF. The CDR3 DNA sequence: TGTGCCAGTAGTATACCGGCCCGGATGCCGAACGCGGATGGCTACACCTTC.

The gene calls are TRBV14 and TRBJ1-2; a weak D match, TRBD1 (5 bases). The germline V gene has CDR1 SGHDN and CDR2 FVKESK. V was cut by 3 bases and J by 4 bases, with 15 bases left in between. CDR3 length equals 15 residues. CDR3 bases: TGTGCCAGCAGCCAGGAGATCGGGGCGGTCTATGGCTACACCTTC. It specifies CASSQEIGAVYGYTF.

This clone was seen a single time. The chain couples TRBV5-4 to TRBJ2-7; D tentatively reads TRBD1 or TRBD2 (6 bases each). The CDR3 extends over 15 amino acids. Trimming cost V 1 base and J 1 base, with 12 bases left between them. Germline assignment: CDR1 SGHNT and CDR2 YYREEE (reference sequence). In nucleotides, the CDR3 is TGTGCCAGCAGCTTGCGGGGGCGCAGGTCCTACGAGCAGTACTTC. Amino acid sequence: CASSLRGRRSYEQYF. The entire variable domain, with the rest obtained from reference TRBV5-4 and TRBJ2-7, is as follows: ETGVTQSPTHLIKTRGQQVTLRCSSQSGHNTVSWYQQALGQGPQFIFQYYREEENGRGNFPPRFSGLQFPNYSSELNVNALELDDSALYLCASSLRGRRSYEQYFGPGTRLTVT.

The CDR3 reads CASSDGKLFF. CDR3 coding DNA: TGTGCCAGCAGTGACGGAAAACTGTTTTTT. This chain connects TRBV28 to TRBJ1-4; D remains ambiguous. CDR1 is MDHEN and CDR2 is SYDVKM in the germline V gene. The CDR3 contains 10 residues. The ends were cut back, 5 bases at V and 10 bases at J, with 5 bases in the middle.

This clone has just a few counts. The chain uses TRBV10-1 and TRBJ2-2; 11 nucleotides agree with TRBD2. V was clipped by 4 bases and J by 1 base; unmatched bases: 14. Germline loops: CDR1 WNHNN, CDR2 SYGVQD (reference sequence). CDR3 length: 20 residues. The CDR3: CASSGEILAGVVWNTGELFF. CDR3 in DNA: TGCGCCAGCAGTGGGGAGATACTAGCGGGAGTGGTATGGAACACCGGGGAGCTGTTTTTT.

The CDR3 nucleotides read TGTGCCTGGAGTGGCATATTTACAGCCACCGGGGAGCTGTTTTTT. It is translated as CAWSGIFTATGELFF. This rearrangement joins TRBV30 to TRBJ2-2; unclear D gene. The germline CDR1 and CDR2 sequences are GTSNPN and SVGIG (reference sequence). CDR3 size: 15 residues. With 1 base removed from V and 4 bases from J, the gap between germline ends came to 13 bases. Filled out from reference TRBV30 and TRBJ2-2, the complete variable domain reads SQTIHQWPATLVQPVGSPLSLECTVEGTSNPNLYWYRQAAGRGLQLLFYSVGIGQISSEVPQNLSASRPQDRQFILSSKKLLLSDSGFYLCAWSGIFTATGELFFGEGSRLTVL.